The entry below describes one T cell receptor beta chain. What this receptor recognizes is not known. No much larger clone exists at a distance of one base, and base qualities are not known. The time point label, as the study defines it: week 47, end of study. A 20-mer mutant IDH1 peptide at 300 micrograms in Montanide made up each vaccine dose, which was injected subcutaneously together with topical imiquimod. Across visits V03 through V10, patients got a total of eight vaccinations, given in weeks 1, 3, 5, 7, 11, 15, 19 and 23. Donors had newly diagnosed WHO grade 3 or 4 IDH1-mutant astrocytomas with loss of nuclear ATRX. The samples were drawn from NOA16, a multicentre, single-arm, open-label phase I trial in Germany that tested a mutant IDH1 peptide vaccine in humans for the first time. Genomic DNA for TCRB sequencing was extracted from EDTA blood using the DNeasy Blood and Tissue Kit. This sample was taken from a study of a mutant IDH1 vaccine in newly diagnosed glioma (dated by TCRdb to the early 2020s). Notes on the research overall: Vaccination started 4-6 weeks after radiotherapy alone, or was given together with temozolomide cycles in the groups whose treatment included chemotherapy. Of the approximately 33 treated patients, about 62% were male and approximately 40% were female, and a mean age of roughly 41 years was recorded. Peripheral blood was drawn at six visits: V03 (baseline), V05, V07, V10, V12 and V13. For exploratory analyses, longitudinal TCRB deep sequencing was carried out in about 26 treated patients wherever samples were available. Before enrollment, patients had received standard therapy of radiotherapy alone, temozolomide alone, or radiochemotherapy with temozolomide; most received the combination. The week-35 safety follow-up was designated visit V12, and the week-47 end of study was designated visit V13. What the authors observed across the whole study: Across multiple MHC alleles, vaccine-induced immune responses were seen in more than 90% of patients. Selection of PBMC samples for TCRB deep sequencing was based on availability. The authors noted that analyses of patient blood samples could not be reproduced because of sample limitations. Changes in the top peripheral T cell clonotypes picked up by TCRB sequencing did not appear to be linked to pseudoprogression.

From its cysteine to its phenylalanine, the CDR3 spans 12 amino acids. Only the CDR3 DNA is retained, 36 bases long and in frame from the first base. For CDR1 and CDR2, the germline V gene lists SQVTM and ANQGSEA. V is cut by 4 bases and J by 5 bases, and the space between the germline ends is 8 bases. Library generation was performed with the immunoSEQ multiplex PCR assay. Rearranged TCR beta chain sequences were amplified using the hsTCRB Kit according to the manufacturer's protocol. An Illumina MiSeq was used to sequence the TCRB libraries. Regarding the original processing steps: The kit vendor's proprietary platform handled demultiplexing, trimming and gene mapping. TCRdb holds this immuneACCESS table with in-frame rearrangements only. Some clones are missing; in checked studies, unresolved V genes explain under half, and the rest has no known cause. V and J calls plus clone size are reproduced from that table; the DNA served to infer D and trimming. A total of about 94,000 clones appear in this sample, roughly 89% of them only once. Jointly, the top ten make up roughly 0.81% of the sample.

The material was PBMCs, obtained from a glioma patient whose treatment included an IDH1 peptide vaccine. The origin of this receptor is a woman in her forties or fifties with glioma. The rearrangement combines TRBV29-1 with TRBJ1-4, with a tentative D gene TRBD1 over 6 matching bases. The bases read TGCAGCGTTGGCCAGGGGAATGAAAAACTGTTTTTT. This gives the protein CSVGQGNEKLFF.